This entry is about one TCR beta chain. Its antigen is not known. CDR1 is SGHRS and CDR2 is YFSETQ in the germline V gene. This CDR3 is 14 amino acids long. The V segment lost 7 bases and the J segment 3 bases; nucleotides outside the gene matches: 5. The PCR contained 60 Vbeta and 13 Jbeta primers. Profiled with immunoSEQ multiplex PCR; TCRdb holds only in-frame clones, not every one. Its table records 100,000 to 150,000 clones. The source of the sample is a study of cytomegalovirus exposure and HLA in healthy donors. Broader study findings: Analyzed later, most CMV-associated TCR beta chains appeared HLA-restricted. What a later analysis reportedly showed was that an Asian-associated ancestry cluster had fewer N-insertions than the approximately 670-donor mean. Further analysis, carried out later, found HLA-associated TCR beta chains more clonally expanded than equally common other chains. Previously analyzed data showed that most TCR beta V segments were productive at a frequency of about 87% or about 30%.

The clonotype comes from a woman aged 40 to 50 in good health and CMV-seronegative. The V gene is TRBV5-1, the J gene TRBJ2-2; the match to TRBD2 covers 8 bases. Sequencing was done on a sample of PBMCs. The CDR3 DNA follows: TGCGCCAGCCGGGAGGGAACTGACACCGGGGAGCTGTTTTTT. Protein sequence: CASREGTDTGELFF.